The present entry profiles one T cell receptor beta chain with its context. This sample was taken from a study of blood T cell repertoires in COVID-19. Study as a whole: Acute-phase and convalescent COVID-19 samples originated in the United States, Italy and Spain. T cells, B-cell-depleted T cells, or PBMCs supplied cDNA or gDNA.

The germline gives CDR1 KGHSH, CDR2 LQKENI. The CDR3 spans 13 residues. Deletions cut 6 bases from V and 0 bases from J, with 6 bases between. How the authors handled the data: Quantification of nucleated cells was approximated via reference gene primer amplification. Profiling relied on immunoSEQ multiplex PCR, and the TCRdb table lists in-frame clones only, not all of them. V, J and clone size derive from that table, while D and trimming were established from the DNA sequence. The sample includes 150,000 to 200,000 clones, approximately 79% of them seen just once. The V call is TRBV18, the J call TRBJ1-5; D is undetermined. Material for sequencing was peripheral blood. The sequence was collected from a man under 40 with active or convalescent COVID-19. This CDR3 is CASSRDSNQPQHF. As DNA, the CDR3 is TGTGCCAGCTCGCGCGATAGCAATCAGCCCCAGCATTTT.